This TCR beta chain appears in the sequencing data of a study of T cell responses to AZD1222 COVID-19 vaccine. Notes on the study in general: The span of vaccine-associated CD4 TCRs extended across spike, with dominance at 160-218 and 743-854. The study identified only five to seven AZD1222 recipients as seropositive at baseline. Donors, mostly white British, included more females; clonal diversity was possibly underestimated.

Pooled together were second doses at about 4 or about 12 weeks. The data were produced by immunoSEQ multiplex PCR, yet TCRdb's version contains in-frame clones alone and is incomplete. Altogether 190,000 or so clones are present, 80% to 95% being singletons, with the ten largest covering about 1%. Points on this clone: The antigen is not known.

The source is an adult who received the AZD1222 COVID-19 vaccine. Sample: peripheral blood, taken 28 days after the second AZD1222 dose.

DNA for the CDR3: TGTGCCAGCAGCGTAGGCCAGCGGGGGAGTGGTGAGCAGTTCTTC. The encoded protein is CASSVGQRGSGEQFF. The J gene is TRBJ2-1, the V gene TRBV9; 8 bases fit TRBD2. Germline CDR1 is SGDLS and CDR2 is YYNGEE. CDR3 size: 15 residues. After removal of 0 bases from V and 9 bases from J, the junction contained 8 bases not matched to a gene.